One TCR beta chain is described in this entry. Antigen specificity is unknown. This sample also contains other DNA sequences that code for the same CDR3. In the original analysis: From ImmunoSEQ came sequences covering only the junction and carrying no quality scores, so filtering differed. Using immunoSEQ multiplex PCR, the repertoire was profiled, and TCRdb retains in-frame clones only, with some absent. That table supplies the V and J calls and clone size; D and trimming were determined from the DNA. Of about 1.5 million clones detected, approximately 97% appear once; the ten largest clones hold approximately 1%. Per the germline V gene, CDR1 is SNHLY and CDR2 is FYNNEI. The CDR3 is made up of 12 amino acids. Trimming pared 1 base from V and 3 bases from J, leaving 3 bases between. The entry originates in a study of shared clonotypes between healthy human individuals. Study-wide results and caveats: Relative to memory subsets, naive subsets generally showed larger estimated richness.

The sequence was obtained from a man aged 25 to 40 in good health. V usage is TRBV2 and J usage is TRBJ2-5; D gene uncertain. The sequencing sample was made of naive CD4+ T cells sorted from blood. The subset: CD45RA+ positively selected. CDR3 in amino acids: CASSEVEETQYF. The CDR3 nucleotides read TGTGCCAGCAGTGAAGTGGAAGAGACCCAGTACTTC.